These T cell receptor beta chains were read from a single sample in a study of neoadjuvant anti-PD-1 for oral cavity cancer. Assay: immunoSEQ multiplex PCR; the TCRdb copy retains only in-frame clones and omits some. The sample lists roughly 46,000 clones, 77% occurring once. Here the sequenced sample was PBMCs, taken after nivolumab (anti-PD-1) treatment. These receptors originate from a person aged 40 to 85 with oral cavity squamous cell carcinoma. The CDR3 runs from the conserved cysteine through the conserved F or W. A D gene is named only where the DNA matches it firmly. Expanded clones are given a class, and other clones once, few, many or no size at all.

NA | TRBJ2-1 | once | TRBV6-6 | CASGVREQFF | TGTGCCAGCGGGGTAAGAGAGCAGTTCTTC
NA | TRBJ2-7 | once | TRBV18 | CASSPVPGVGSYEQYF | TGTGCCAGCTCACCTGTACCCGGGGTCGGCTCCTACGAGCAGTACTTC
TRBD1 | TRBJ1-1 | NA | TRBV7-8 | CASSRGQGTEAFF | TGTGCCAGCAGCCGGGGACAGGGGACTGAAGCTTTCTTT
TRBD2 | TRBJ2-5 | NA | TRBV6-6 | CASSGGLLNQETQYF | TGTGCCAGCAGTGGGGGACTACTCAACCAAGAGACCCAGTACTTC
NA | TRBJ2-3 | NA | TRBV15 | CATSMRRTSTDTQYF | TGTGCCACCAGCATGAGGCGGACTAGCACAGATACGCAGTATTTT
TRBD2 | TRBJ2-1 | NA | TRBV7-2 | CASSYPRSGRSTYNEQFF | TGTGCCAGCAGCTACCCTCGAAGCGGGAGAAGTACCTACAATGAGCAGTTCTTC
TRBD2 | TRBJ2-2 | NA | TRBV7-7 | CASSPSSGRAGELFF | TGTGCTAGCAGCCCATCTAGCGGGAGGGCCGGGGAGCTGTTTTTT
TRBD1 | TRBJ2-7 | NA | TRBV25-1 | CASSGGGTGAAYEQYF | TGTGCCAGCAGTGGAGGGGGGACAGGCGCCGCCTACGAGCAGTACTTC
NA | TRBJ1-1 | NA | TRBV25-1 | CASSGYYAGKSTEAFF | TGTGCCAGCAGTGGATATTACGCCGGGAAGAGCACTGAAGCTTTCTTT
NA | TRBJ2-7 | NA | TRBV4-1 | CASSQDRQGGFYEQYF | TGCGCCAGCAGCCAAGATAGACAGGGAGGGTTCTACGAGCAGTACTTC
NA | TRBJ1-6 | NA | TRBV6-6 | CASSSDNSPLHF | TGTGCCAGCAGTTCAGATAATTCACCCCTCCACTTT
NA | TRBJ2-2 | few | TRBV30 | CAWSVRGDGELFF | TGTGCCTGGAGTGTACGCGGAGACGGGGAGCTGTTTTTT
NA | TRBJ2-3 | NA | TRBV6-6 | CATNTRSRSPLDTQYF | TGTGCCACCAACACCCGCTCTAGGAGCCCCCTAGATACGCAGTATTTT
TRBD2 | TRBJ2-5 | NA | TRBV7-6 | CASSLGTSGGYQETQYF | TGTGCCAGCAGCTTAGGGACTAGCGGGGGGTACCAAGAGACCCAGTACTTC
TRBD2 | TRBJ2-5 | once | TRBV7-3 | CAKRDGGETQYF | TGTGCAAAGCGGGATGGGGGAGAGACCCAGTACTTC
NA | TRBJ2-3 | NA | TRBV5-1 | CASSLEPRGRVDTQYF | TGCGCCAGCAGCTTGGAACCCCGGGGACGCGTAGATACGCAGTATTTT
TRBD2 | TRBJ2-7 | NA | TRBV11-3 | CASSLAGGQSEQYF | TGTGCCAGCAGCTTAGCGGGAGGCCAATCCGAGCAGTACTTC
NA | TRBJ1-5 | NA | TRBV27 | CASSLSNNSNQPQHF | TGTGCCAGCAGTTTATCGAACAATAGCAATCAGCCCCAGCATTTT
NA | TRBJ2-2 | NA | TRBV5-5 | CASSFATGELFF | TGTGCCAGCAGCTTCGCCACCGGGGAGCTGTTTTTT
TRBD2 | TRBJ2-1 | NA | TRBV19 | CATGLAGLGEQFF | TGTGCCACCGGACTAGCGGGACTGGGTGAGCAGTTCTTC
TRBD1 | TRBJ1-1 | few | TRBV7-9 | CASRYGTGLANTEAFF | TGTGCCAGCAGGTACGGGACAGGGCTCGCGAACACTGAAGCTTTCTTT
TRBD1 | TRBJ1-2 | NA | TRBV2 | CASSSGTAYGYTF | TGTGCCAGCAGTTCCGGGACAGCATATGGCTACACCTTC
NA | TRBJ1-3 | NA | TRBV25-1 | CASSGGPTSGNTIYF | TGTGCCAGCAGTGGGGGACCAACCTCTGGAAACACCATATATTTT
NA | TRBJ2-1 | NA | TRBV6-5 | CASSSEGPGTEQFF | TGTGCCAGCAGTTCTGAGGGCCCAGGGACCGAGCAGTTCTTC
TRBD1 | TRBJ1-1 | few | TRBV27 | CASSSRQGNTEAFF | TGTGCCAGCTCGAGCCGACAGGGGAACACTGAAGCTTTCTTT
NA | TRBJ2-7 | NA | TRBV5-1 | CASRLGREQYF | TGCGCCAGCAGACTAGGGCGCGAGCAGTACTTC
TRBD2 | TRBJ2-1 | NA | TRBV10-3 | CAIGTGLANEQFF | TGTGCCATCGGAACGGGACTAGCCAATGAGCAGTTCTTC